The 26 T cell receptor beta chains below all came from one sample that was sequenced in a study of post-analysis software for immune sequencing data. Findings and caveats of the study: Patients used several TRBV segments, including TRBV5-6, TRBV5-1 and TRBV20-1, more often than controls.

The antigens for these receptors are not known. Libraries were made from TCR beta cDNA, and they carried unique molecular identifiers. TCRdb passed the PCR reads through MiXCR, listing each CDR3 protein once. There are some 700,000 distinct CDR3 sequences in the sample; more than 50% occur only once, and approximately 10% lies in the top ten. The sequenced sample was blood. The receptors derive from a girl aged 2 to 10 with multiple sclerosis.

The chain recombines TRBV20-1 with TRBJ2-6; D is possibly TRBD1 or TRBD2 (5 bases each). The CDR3 runs 17 residues. The V end lost 6 bases, the J end lost 0 bases, and 18 bases lay between the germline ends. Germline CDR1 is DFQATT and CDR2 is SNEGSKA (reference sequence). CDR3 nucleotides: TGCAGTGCGCCCTCGGGGACGGCGAGCTCTGGGGCCAACGTCCTGACTTTC. It translates to CSAPSGTASSGANVLTF.

V and J are TRBV30 and TRBJ2-7; 8 bases line up with TRBD2. The germline gives CDR1 GTSNPN, CDR2 SVGIG (reference sequence). The V gene end was trimmed by 2 bases and the J gene end by 2 bases; junction bases not matched to a gene: 5. The length of the CDR3 is 14 residues. CDR3 in amino acids: CAWSRLGGAYEQYF. The CDR3 coding sequence is TGTGCCTGGAGTCGGCTCGGGGGGGCCTACGAGCAGTACTTC.

The V gene is TRBV20-1, the J gene TRBJ2-3; the match to TRBD2 covers 9 bases. V lost 2 bases, J lost 4 bases, and 10 bases stayed unmatched. The CDR3 runs to 16 residues. CDR1 and CDR2 (germline): DFQATT, SNEGSKA (reference sequence). The chain's CDR3 is CSARRSGGSRADTQYF. CDR3 DNA: TGCAGTGCTAGACGGAGCGGGGGGTCTCGCGCAGATACGCAGTATTTT.

The CDR3 is CASTFPLDRVMYEQYV. The CDR3 DNA sequence: TGTGCCAGCACTTTCCCCCTAGACAGGGTTATGTACGAGCAGTACGTC. The V call is TRBV12-3 or TRBV12-4, the J call TRBJ2-7, with TRBD1 matching 7 bases. V was clipped by 7 bases and J by 4 bases; unmatched bases: 16. The CDR3 consists of 16 residues.

There are a few counts of this clonotype. This rearrangement joins TRBV13 to TRBJ2-1; D gene unclear. The CDR3 length is 15 residues. V lost 0 bases, J lost 2 bases, and 8 bases lay in between. Germline values: CDR1 PRHDT, CDR2 FYEKMQ (reference sequence). The CDR3 protein is CASSLGTRAYNEQFF. The CDR3, as DNA: TGTGCCAGCAGCTTAGGGACTCGAGCCTACAATGAGCAGTTCTTC. Full variable domain (outside the CDR3, taken from reference TRBV13 and TRBJ2-1): AAGVIQSPRHLIKEKRETATLKCYPIPRHDTVYWYQQGPGQDPQFLISFYEKMQSDKGSIPDRFSAQQFSDYHSELNMSSLELGDSALYFCASSLGTRAYNEQFFGPGTRLTVL.

The J gene is TRBJ2-3, the V gene TRBV10-2; D uncertain. V shed 11 bases and J shed 1 base, with 13 bases lying between them. Germline V gives CDR1 WSHSY, CDR2 SAAADI. There are 13 residues in the CDR3. The CDR3 loop reads CAGRGRGTDTQYF. In nucleotides, the CDR3 is TGCGCCGGACGAGGACGGGGCACAGATACGCAGTATTTT.

The V and J genes are TRBV9 and TRBJ2-3, with D hard to call. This CDR3 is built from 14 residues. Germline V gene sequence: CDR1 SGDLS, CDR2 YYNGEE. The germline V and J ends were trimmed by 3 bases and 1 base, with 9 bases remaining between them. CDR3 in DNA: TGTGCCAGCAGCGCTATGGGTGGCACAGATACGCAGTATTTT. Residues: CASSAMGGTDTQYF. The whole variable domain, filled in from reference TRBV9 and TRBJ2-3, reads DSGVTQTPKHLITATGQRVTLRCSPRSGDLSVYWYQQSLDQGLQFLIQYYNGEERAKGNILERFSAQQFPDLHSELNLSSLELGDSALYFCASSAMGGTDTQYFGPGTRLTVL.

This chain uses TRBV20-1 with TRBJ2-3, with 9 bases identical to TRBD1. Germline V gene lookup returns CDR1 DFQATT and CDR2 SNEGSKA (reference sequence). V shed 1 base and J 5 bases; nucleotides not matched to a gene: 4. This CDR3 has 14 residues. The CDR3 here is CSARATGGGDTQYF. The CDR3 bases are TGCAGTGCTAGAGCGACAGGGGGTGGAGATACGCAGTATTTT.

This chain connects TRBV12-3 or TRBV12-4 to TRBJ2-3, with D perhaps matching TRBD1 (6 bases). This CDR3 is 12 amino acids long. V lost 6 bases to trimming and J lost 7 bases, with 11 bases between them. DNA of the CDR3: TGTGCCAGCAGCTTTCAGGGGTATACGCAGTATTTT. Protein: CASSFQGYTQYF.

V usage is TRBV6-6 and J usage is TRBJ2-4, with TRBD2 matching over 15 bases. In germline, CDR1 is MNHNY, CDR2 SVGAGI (reference sequence). With V trimmed by 5 bases and J by 14 bases, 10 bases remained unmatched. The CDR3 has 15 amino acids. CDR3 nucleotides: TGTGCCAGCAGTGAGGGACTAGCGGGGGGTCCGACCAAGTACTTC. It specifies CASSEGLAGGPTKYF.

The chain employs TRBV12-3 or TRBV12-4 and TRBJ2-1, with D perhaps TRBD2 (6 bases). The CDR3 spans 17 residues. Trimming cost V 5 bases and J 1 base, with 18 bases left between them. The CDR3 DNA reads as TGTGCCAGCAGTCCGCGGGGAGCCCTCCTATCCTACAATGAGCAGTTCTTC. Translation gives CASSPRGALLSYNEQFF.

The sample holds one count of this clonotype. The chain uses TRBV5-1 and TRBJ2-3, with TRBD1 identical over 8 bases. V lost 5 bases and J lost 2; bases outside the gene matches: 10. The CDR3 has 16 amino acids. Per the germline V gene, CDR1 is SGHRS and CDR2 is YFSETQ. CDR3 DNA: TGCGCCAGCAGGGACAGGGACCAATATACCACAGATACGCAGTATTTT. Amino acids: CASRDRDQYTTDTQYF.

The rearrangement links TRBV6-2 or TRBV6-3 to TRBJ2-7, with D perhaps matching TRBD2 (6 bases). The last part of the DNA fits TRBJ2-5 better; the J call may be wrong. In germline, CDR1 is MNHEY, CDR2 SVGEGT. The CDR3 runs to 13 residues. The CDR3 DNA reads as TGTGCCAGCAGTCAGAGGGAGGCGGAGACCCAGTACTTC. This gives the protein CASSQREAETQYF.

V and J are TRBV5-1 and TRBJ2-5; D gene unclear. With 4 bases removed from V and 0 bases from J, the gap between germline ends came to 13 bases. The CDR3 has 15 amino acids. Germline assignment: CDR1 SGHRS and CDR2 YFSETQ. The CDR3 sequence: CASSPGSRNQETQYF. CDR3 sequence (DNA): TGCGCCAGCAGCCCCGGGTCGCGCAACCAAGAGACCCAGTACTTC.

This sequence joins TRBV28 and TRBJ1-1, with D perhaps matching TRBD1 (5 bases). CDR1 and CDR2 (germline): MDHEN, SYDVKM. The V gene lost 5 bases and the J gene lost 5 bases, with 21 bases spanning the gap. The CDR3 length is 16 residues. CDR3 nucleotide sequence: TGTGCCAGCAGTCCCCCGGGTTGGGGGGTGAGGACTGAAGCTTTCTTT. It yields the protein CASSPPGWGVRTEAFF.

This clonotype was picked up one time. The chain has TRBV6-5 and TRBJ1-6; D might be TRBD1 (5 bases). Trimming cost V 0 bases and J 7 bases, with 10 bases left between them. This CDR3 has 15 residues. Germline lookup yields CDR1 MNHEY and CDR2 SVGAGI. CDR3 sequence (DNA): TGTGCCAGCAGTTACTCCGGGACGTGGAATTCACCCCTCCACTTT. Amino acid sequence: CASSYSGTWNSPLHF.

In its sample, this clonotype was seen a few times. The chain is built from TRBV27 and TRBJ2-1; TRBD2 agrees at 7 bases. Trimming removed 9 bases from V and 8 bases from J; junction bases left unmatched: 4. This CDR3 spans 11 amino acids. CDR1 and CDR2 from the germline V gene are MNHEY and SMNVEV (reference sequence). The CDR3, as DNA: TGTGCCAGTTTGGGAGGGGATGAGCAGTTCTTC. It specifies CASLGGDEQFF.

The CDR3 sequence: CASSAGTGANQPQHF. The CDR3 DNA sequence: TGTGCCAGCAGCGCCGGGACAGGGGCCAATCAGCCCCAGCATTTT. The chain is built from TRBV25-1 and TRBJ1-5; 10 bases map to TRBD1. CDR1 MGHDK and CDR2 SYGVNS come from the germline V gene. The CDR3 has 15 amino acids. Losses at the gene ends were 6 bases for V and 3 bases for J; bases not matched to a gene: 5.

The chain recombines TRBV11-2 with TRBJ2-1; D might be TRBD1 (5 bases). Germline values: CDR1 SGHAT, CDR2 FQNNGV. CDR3 length equals 14 residues. Trimming stripped 2 bases from V and 8 bases from J, with 13 bases between. The CDR3 here is CASSLTYPGYEQFF. DNA of the CDR3: TGTGCCAGCAGCTTAACTTACCCAGGGTATGAGCAGTTCTTC. Variable domain in full (rest from reference TRBV11-2 and TRBJ2-1): EAGVAQSPRYKIIEKRQSVAFWCNPISGHATLYWYQQILGQGPKLLIQFQNNGVVDDSQLPKDRFSAERLKGVDSTLKIQPAKLEDSAVYLCASSLTYPGYEQFFGPGTRLTVL.

The gene calls are TRBV20-1 and TRBJ2-5, with 11 nucleotides matching TRBD2. The end of the DNA aligns better with TRBJ2-7, so the J call may be wrong. The germline V gene has CDR1 DFQATT and CDR2 SNEGSKA (reference sequence). The CDR3 covers 19 residues. CDR3 amino acids: CSARNLGGVAGGVKYEQYF. CDR3 in DNA: TGCAGTGCTAGGAACTTAGGGGGTGTAGCGGGAGGGGTGAAGTACGAGCAGTACTTC.

This chain uses TRBV5-1 with TRBJ2-1; TRBD2 matches at 8 bases. From germline, CDR1 is SGHRS and CDR2 YFSETQ. The junction had 3 bases not matched to a gene; V was cut back by 5 bases and J by 5 bases. The CDR3 loop spans 13 amino acids. DNA of the CDR3: TGCGCCAGCAGGGGTAGCGGGGACAATGAGCAGTTCTTC. Amino acid sequence: CASRGSGDNEQFF.

The chain employs TRBV10-2 and TRBJ2-1; 11 bases align to TRBD2. The length of the CDR3 is 13 residues. The V and J ends lost 8 bases and 9 bases, in that order; junction bases with no gene match: 6. Germline-derived CDR1 and CDR2 are WSHSY and SAAADI. This CDR3 is CASGGLAVLEQFF. CDR3 nucleotides: TGCGCCAGCGGGGGACTAGCGGTCCTTGAGCAGTTCTTC.

This clonotype has more than one count but fewer than ten. V gene TRBV4-2 combines with J gene TRBJ2-1, with 8 positions matching TRBD1. The V gene end was trimmed by 1 base and the J gene end by 4 bases; junction bases not matched to a gene: 3. CDR3 length: 15 amino acids. Germline assignment: CDR1 LGHNA and CDR2 YNFKEQ. Here the CDR3 reads CASSQAGGGYNEQFF. Here the CDR3 DNA reads TGTGCCAGCAGCCAAGCAGGGGGCGGGTACAATGAGCAGTTCTTC.

The rearrangement uses TRBV7-2 and TRBJ1-2; 9 nucleotides match TRBD1. This CDR3 has 16 residues. The germline V gene has CDR1 SGHTA and CDR2 FQGNSA. The trim removed 1 base at V and 6 bases at J, leaving 9 bases unmatched. This CDR3 is CASSLGAGQGKHGYTF. The CDR3 nucleotides read TGTGCCAGCAGCTTAGGGGCCGGACAGGGGAAGCATGGCTACACCTTC.

This clonotype was observed a few times. The J gene is TRBJ2-3, the V gene TRBV7-2, with unresolved D. The V gene's germline CDR1 is SGHTA and CDR2 FQGNSA. The V end was cut by 2 bases, the J end by 2 bases, with 8 bases between. CDR3 length equals 14 residues. CDR3 amino acids: CASSLLMNTDTQYF. DNA of the CDR3: TGTGCCAGCAGCTTACTGATGAACACAGATACGCAGTATTTT.

The chain links TRBV11-3 to TRBJ2-2; D not certain. Germline V gene data show CDR1 as SGHNT and CDR2 as YENEEA. The CDR3 is 13 amino acids. V gave up 2 bases and J gave up 8 bases, with 9 bases separating them. This chain's CDR3 is CASSLSRAGELFF. In nucleotides, the CDR3 is TGTGCCAGCAGCTTATCGCGTGCTGGGGAGCTGTTTTTT. The full variable domain, completed using reference TRBV11-3 and TRBJ2-2, is EAGVVQSPRYKIIEKKQPVAFWCNPISGHNTLYWYLQNLGQGPELLIRYENEEAVDDSQLPKDRFSAERLKGVDSTLKIQPAELGDSAVYLCASSLSRAGELFFGEGSRLTVL.